A single sample gave rise to the 23 T cell receptor beta chains below, sequenced in a study of blood T cell repertoires in COVID-19. Sequenced by immunoSEQ multiplex PCR; TCRdb stores in-frame clones only, minus some. The profile shows 250,000 to 350,000 clones, about nine tenths of them singletons. The sample consisted of peripheral blood. The source is a woman aged 55-69 years with acute or convalescent COVID-19.

V is TRBV12-3 or TRBV12-4 and J is TRBJ2-1, with D perhaps matching TRBD2 (5 bases). V gave up 8 bases and J gave up 6 bases, with 8 bases separating them. The CDR3 spans 11 residues. The DNA for the CDR3 is TGTGCCAGCCTGCGGGTCAATGAGCAGTTCTTC. Protein product: CASLRVNEQFF.

V usage is TRBV18 and J usage is TRBJ2-1, with TRBD2 matching over 9 bases. Germline loops: CDR1 KGHSH, CDR2 LQKENI. Trimming cost V 0 bases and J 7 bases; bases outside gene matches: 4. The CDR3 length is 15 residues. The DNA of the CDR3 is TGTGCCAGCTCACCACCCGGGACTAGCTTGAATGAGCAGTTCTTC. It yields the protein CASSPPGTSLNEQFF.

This clone was seen once. The CDR3: CASSSQWGGTDTQYF. As DNA, the CDR3 is TGTGCCAGCAGCTCGCAGTGGGGGGGCACAGATACGCAGTATTTT. This rearrangement joins TRBV7-2 to TRBJ2-3; D possibly corresponds to TRBD2 (6 bases). CDR1 SGHTA and CDR2 FQGNSA come from the germline V gene. V was cut by 4 bases and J by 1 base, with 12 bases left in between. CDR3 length equals 15 residues. Together with reference TRBV7-2 and TRBJ2-3, the CDR3 gives the full variable domain: GAGVSQSPSNKVTEKGKDVELRCDPISGHTALYWYRQSLGQGLEFLIYFQGNSAPDKSGLPSDRFSAERTGGSVSTLTIQRTQQEDSAVYLCASSSQWGGTDTQYFGPGTRLTVL.

This clone occurred once. The V gene is TRBV15, the J gene TRBJ2-1; possible D gene TRBD2, 7 bases. Per germline, CDR1 LNHNV and CDR2 YYDKDF (reference sequence). The V and J ends lost 8 bases and 3 bases respectively, with 17 bases between them. The length of the CDR3 is 15 residues. This CDR3 is CATGWGGGNYNEQFF. In DNA, the CDR3 is TGTGCCACCGGCTGGGGGGGCGGAAACTACAATGAGCAGTTCTTC.

V and J are TRBV19 and TRBJ1-1; perhaps TRBD1 as D (6 bases). Germline values: CDR1 LNHDA, CDR2 SQIVND (reference sequence). CDR3 size: 18 residues. Between the trimmed V and J ends, which lost 5 bases and 0 bases, there was a span of 22 bases. The CDR3 loop reads CASSLPRDTLYMNTEAFF. DNA of the CDR3: TGTGCCAGTAGTCTCCCTCGGGACACTCTATACATGAACACTGAAGCTTTCTTT.

The sample holds a few counts of this clone. The rearrangement joins TRBV7-3 to TRBJ2-3, with a possible D match to TRBD2 (5 bases). Trimming left V 4 bases short and J 4 bases short, with 9 bases between. Germline V lookup: CDR1 SGHTA, CDR2 FQGTGA. The CDR3 is made up of 13 amino acids. CDR3 nucleotide sequence: TGTGCCAGCAGCTCCCTACTAGCAGATACGCAGTATTTT. Translating it yields CASSSLLADTQYF.

CDR3 nucleotide sequence: TGTGCCAGTAGTATAAGAACAGGTTACAATCAGCCCCAGCATTTT. This sequence encodes CASSIRTGYNQPQHF. This chain uses TRBV19 with TRBJ1-5, with D perhaps matching TRBD1 (5 bases). In germline, CDR1 is LNHDA, CDR2 SQIVND (reference sequence). Trimming removed 2 bases at V and 3 bases at J, with 11 bases between. This CDR3 contains 15 residues.

The chain uses TRBV6-2 or TRBV6-3 and TRBJ2-7; 7 nucleotides align to TRBD1. The ends lost 4 bases at V and 2 bases at J; junction bases unmatched: 5. The V gene's germline CDR1 is MNHEY and CDR2 SVGEGT. This CDR3 comprises 14 residues. The CDR3 sequence: CASSFHRGPYEQYF. For the CDR3, the DNA is TGTGCCAGCAGTTTCCACAGGGGACCCTACGAGCAGTACTTC.

The J gene is TRBJ2-7, the V gene TRBV28; a weak D match, TRBD1 (6 bases). CDR1 and CDR2 from the germline V gene are MDHEN and SYDVKM. The V end was cut by 2 bases, the J end by 0 bases, with 11 bases between. This CDR3 is 15 amino acids long. CDR3 sequence reads: CASSLVGDTSYEQYF. CDR3 DNA: TGTGCCAGCAGTTTAGTGGGGGACACCTCCTACGAGCAGTACTTC.

The chain joins TRBV6-2 or TRBV6-3 to TRBJ2-2; 8 positions match TRBD2. Germline V gene data show CDR1 as MNHEY and CDR2 as SVGEGT. With 5 bases clipped from V and 6 bases from J, the junction kept 8 bases outside the gene matches. The CDR3 contains 15 residues. The chain's CDR3 is CASSGTSLRAGELFF. The DNA of the CDR3 is TGTGCCAGCAGTGGGACTAGTTTAAGAGCCGGGGAGCTGTTTTTT.

The genes are TRBV11-2 and TRBJ1-2; 9 bases align to TRBD1. This CDR3 region has 15 residues. Germline values: CDR1 SGHAT, CDR2 FQNNGV. V was clipped by 4 bases and J by 7 bases; unmatched bases: 10. The CDR3 DNA sequence: TGTGCCAGCAGCTCCAGACTGGACAGGGGCGGTGGCTACACCTTC. Translated, it gives CASSSRLDRGGGYTF.

V gene TRBV7-3 combines with J gene TRBJ2-2, with 7 bases aligning to TRBD1. CDR1 and CDR2 (germline): SGHTA, FQGTGA. J was trimmed by 8 bases and V by 7 bases; bases with no gene match: 7. CDR3 length equals 13 residues. In DNA, the CDR3 is TGTGCCAGCAACACAGGGGAGTATGGGGAGCTGTTTTTT. This translates into CASNTGEYGELFF.

The chain carries TRBV28 and TRBJ2-2, with D maybe TRBD2 (5 bases). Germline V gene sequence: CDR1 MDHEN, CDR2 SYDVKM. CDR3 size: 12 residues. V was pared by 10 bases and J by 6 bases, with 12 bases between. In DNA form, the CDR3 reads TGTGCCACCAAAGGGAGCGCCGGGGAGCTGTTTTTT. Translating gives CATKGSAGELFF.

Of note for this clone: One end of the junction fails to match germline, which may point to a read error. The chain links TRBV6-1 to TRBJ1-4; maybe TRBD1 (6 bases). CDR3 length: 15 residues. Germline CDR1 is MNHNS and CDR2 is SASEGT. The CDR3 nucleotides are TGTGCCAGCAGGGAAGGGGGATCGCAGGGGGAAAAACTGTTTTTT. Amino acid sequence: CASREGGSQGEKLFF.

This clone was seen only a few times. V is TRBV7-3 and J is TRBJ1-1, with 7 nucleotides matching TRBD1. CDR1 and CDR2 (germline): SGHTA, FQGTGA. The CDR3 totals 15 residues. With V trimmed by 5 bases and J by 5 bases, 11 bases remained unmatched. The DNA of the CDR3 is TGTGCCAGCAGCCCCCCCGGGAGGGGGCAAACTGAAGCTTTCTTT. The encoded protein is CASSPPGRGQTEAFF.

CDR3 amino acids: CSASFTGSTEAFF. In DNA form, the CDR3 reads TGCAGTGCTAGTTTCACGGGGAGCACTGAAGCTTTCTTT. The genes are TRBV20-1 and TRBJ1-1; D remains ambiguous. The ends were cut back, 3 bases at V and 4 bases at J, with 12 bases in the middle. There are 13 residues in the CDR3. Germline lookup yields CDR1 DFQATT and CDR2 SNEGSKA (reference sequence).

The genes are TRBV28 and TRBJ2-7; the D gene is possibly TRBD2 (6 bases). V lost 3 bases, J lost 2 bases, and 11 bases lay in between. This CDR3 is 14 amino acids long. Germline CDR1 and CDR2: MDHEN and SYDVKM. CDR3 loop: CASSFPGGAYEQYF. The CDR3 DNA follows: TGTGCCAGCAGTTTCCCCGGGGGTGCCTACGAGCAGTACTTC. The complete variable domain, with remaining parts taken from reference TRBV28 and TRBJ2-7, reads DVKVTQSSRYLVKRTGEKVFLECVQDMDHENMFWYRQDPGLGLRLIYFSYDVKMKEKGDIPEGYSVSREKKERFSLILESASTNQTSMYLCASSFPGGAYEQYFGPGTRLTVT.

The rearrangement uses TRBV19 and TRBJ2-5, with TRBD2 matching over 8 bases. With V trimmed by 1 base and J by 1 base, 8 bases remained unmatched. CDR1 and CDR2 (germline): LNHDA, SQIVND (reference sequence). This CDR3 has 17 amino acids. The CDR3 reads CASSIGSLAGRQETQYF. CDR3 DNA sequence: TGTGCCAGTAGTATAGGGTCGCTAGCGGGCCGCCAAGAGACCCAGTACTTC.

The V and J genes are TRBV9 and TRBJ2-3, with 9 bases lining up with TRBD2. CDR1 is SGDLS, CDR2 YYNGEE, per germline. This CDR3 contains 16 residues. Unmatched junction bases numbered 11, after V lost 0 bases and J lost 9 bases. The CDR3 DNA is TGTGCCAGCAGCGTAGGTCCTAGCGGGGTCGTTGGCACGCAGTATTTT. Translation: CASSVGPSGVVGTQYF.

The chain couples TRBV27 to TRBJ2-7, with TRBD1 matching 8 bases. Trimming cost V 3 bases and J 3 bases; bases outside gene matches: 4. This CDR3 is 14 amino acids long. CDR1 is MNHEY and CDR2 is SMNVEV in the germline V gene (reference sequence). DNA for the CDR3: TGTGCCAGCAGTTTGGACAGGGCTCGCTACGAGCAGTACTTC. Its protein product is CASSLDRARYEQYF.

The rearrangement joins TRBV12-5 to TRBJ2-1, with 11 bases matching TRBD2. Looked up from germline, CDR1 is LGHNT and CDR2 is FRNRAP. V lost 4 bases to trimming and J lost 4 bases; unmatched junction nucleotides: 3. The CDR3 length is 15 residues. DNA for the CDR3: TGTGCTAGTGGTTCGGGACTAGCGGAATACAATGAGCAGTTCTTC. Translation: CASGSGLAEYNEQFF. Complete variable domain (other parts from reference TRBV12-5 and TRBJ2-1): DARVTQTPRHKVTEMGQEVTMRCQPILGHNTVFWYRQTMMQGLELLAYFRNRAPLDDSGMPKDRFSAEMPDATLATLKIQPSEPRDSAVYFCASGSGLAEYNEQFFGPGTRLTVL.

The rearrangement joins TRBV9 to TRBJ2-1; 7 bases agree with TRBD1. V dropped 4 bases and J dropped 2; count of bases not matched to a gene: 9. The CDR3 extends over 16 amino acids. The germline V gene encodes CDR1 SGDLS and CDR2 YYNGEE. The CDR3 is CASSPVQGMTYNEQFF. CDR3 bases: TGTGCCAGCAGCCCAGTACAGGGGATGACCTACAATGAGCAGTTCTTC.

V and J are TRBV9 and TRBJ1-6; 9 nucleotides align to TRBD1. With 0 bases clipped from V and 9 bases from J, the junction kept 10 bases outside the gene matches. This CDR3 spans 17 amino acids. The germline CDR1 and CDR2 sequences are SGDLS and YYNGEE. The CDR3 DNA follows: TGTGCCAGCAGCGTAGGAGGGGGACAGGGCACAATTTCACCCCTCCACTTT. Translated: CASSVGGGQGTISPLHF.